This T cell receptor beta chain is from a study of human T cells and chemical hapten exposure. Study details: The patients, most of them female, presented with alopecia areata, totalis or universalis.

The sample holds many counts of this clonotype. CDR3 size: 14 residues. Germline V gene lookup returns CDR1 SGHTA and CDR2 FQGNSA. The V gene lost 6 bases and the J gene lost 2 bases, with 10 bases spanning the gap. Time point described: pre-sensitization, week 0. The treatment was: therapeutic diphenylcyclopropenone sensitization with weekly scalp DPC. Unique molecular identifiers were linked by the library to individual cDNA molecules. One entry per CDR3 protein, called by TCRdb with MiXCR from the RACE reads. The sample lists some 330,000 distinct CDR3 sequences, approximately 5.8% seen once, with over 7% in the top ten.

The rearrangement uses TRBV7-2 and TRBJ2-2; D unclear. The specimen was whole blood, collected in connection with sensitization to the hapten diphenylcyclopropenone (DPC). This TCR was sampled from a woman aged 18-29 years with alopecia areata. Some clones in this sample may be carry-over from other donors' samples. The CDR3 DNA is TGTGCCAGCAGTTTGGCGGTAAACACCGGGGAGCTGTTTTTT. Its translation: CASSLAVNTGELFF.